One sample yielded the 31 T cell receptor beta chains listed below, sequenced in a study of blood T cell repertoires in COVID-19. Using immunoSEQ multiplex PCR, the repertoire was profiled, and TCRdb retains in-frame clones only, with some absent. Among about 330,000 clones listed, around 87% were seen once. Source material: PBMCs or T cells enriched from blood (not recorded which). These receptors were taken from a woman in her 30s who had recovered from COVID-19.

V is TRBV19 and J is TRBJ2-3; D is perhaps TRBD1 (6 bases). CDR3 size: 15 residues. V gave up 3 bases and J gave up 0 bases, with 10 bases separating them. CDR1 is LNHDA and CDR2 is SQIVND in the germline V gene (reference sequence). The CDR3 DNA follows: TGTGCCAGTAGTATGGGCAGGGGCAGCACAGATACGCAGTATTTT. Its protein product is CASSMGRGSTDTQYF.

The V gene is TRBV5-4, the J gene TRBJ1-3, with a possible D match to TRBD1 (6 bases). Trimming pared 4 bases from V and 4 bases from J, leaving 21 bases between. The CDR3 is 17 residues long. Germline V gene data show CDR1 as SGHNT and CDR2 as YYREEE (reference sequence). CDR3 DNA: TGTGCCAGCAGCCATTCTTGGGGGGGGCGCCTAGGAAACACCATATATTTT. Amino acid sequence: CASSHSWGGRLGNTIYF.

This chain uses TRBV18 with TRBJ1-2; 10 bases are a match to TRBD1. Germline assignment: CDR1 KGHSH and CDR2 LQKENI. CDR3 length equals 16 residues. V was clipped by 5 bases and J by 4 bases; unmatched bases: 10. The DNA of the CDR3 is TGTGCCAGCTCAAACTCGACAGGGGGCGGCTTCTATGGCTACACCTTC. Amino acid sequence: CASSNSTGGGFYGYTF.

This clone was recorded a few times. One end of the junction does not line up with germline, which may come from a read error. The chain carries TRBV10-3 and TRBJ1-1; 7 nucleotides match TRBD1. The germline V gene encodes CDR1 ENHRY and CDR2 SYGVKD. This CDR3 has 13 amino acids. CDR3 sequence reads: CAIITDRVSEVFF. The CDR3 DNA reads as TGTGCCATCATCACCGACAGGGTTTCGGAAGTTTTCTTT.

The rearrangement links TRBV14 to TRBJ2-3; TRBD1 matches 9 bases. Losses at the gene ends were 0 bases for V and 0 bases for J; bases not matched to a gene: 10. Looked up from germline, CDR1 is SGHDN and CDR2 is FVKESK. This CDR3 has 19 amino acids. As DNA, the CDR3 is TGTGCCAGCAGCCAAGAAAAGACTTACGGGACAGGGAGCACAGATACGCAGTATTTT. Its translation: CASSQEKTYGTGSTDTQYF.

The V gene is TRBV9, the J gene TRBJ1-1, with D possibly matching TRBD1 (6 bases). This CDR3 is built from 15 residues. In germline, CDR1 is SGDLS, CDR2 YYNGEE. Trimming cost V 1 base and J 3 bases, with 13 bases left between them. As DNA, the CDR3 is TGTGCCAGCAGCGTAACCGGGACACCCTACACTGAAGCTTTCTTT. Encoded protein: CASSVTGTPYTEAFF.

The V call is TRBV11-1, the J call TRBJ2-3; possibly TRBD1 for D (6 bases). The CDR3 consists of 15 residues. The V gene's germline CDR1 is SGHAT and CDR2 FQDESV (reference sequence). V was trimmed by 5 bases and J by 1 base, leaving 13 bases between them. The CDR3 reads CASSLSGVRTDTQYF. Here the CDR3 DNA reads TGTGCCAGCAGCCTATCAGGGGTCCGCACAGATACGCAGTATTTT.

The chain is built from TRBV5-8 and TRBJ1-2, with 7 bases lining up with TRBD1. The junction had 2 bases not matched to a gene; V was cut back by 0 bases and J by 0 bases. The germline gives CDR1 SGHTS, CDR2 YDEGEE. This CDR3 has 15 amino acids. The CDR3 here is CASSLGQGANYGYTF. The CDR3 coding sequence is TGTGCCAGCAGCTTGGGTCAGGGGGCTAACTATGGCTACACCTTC.

The J gene is TRBJ1-4, the V gene TRBV6-1, with D possibly TRBD1 on 5 matching bases. V lost 1 base and J 8 bases, leaving 17 bases between the germline ends. Germline loops: CDR1 MNHNS, CDR2 SASEGT. The CDR3 has 16 residues. The DNA for the CDR3 is TGTGCCAGCAGTGAAGTTGGCGCCAGGGAGGGGGAAAAACTGTTTTTT. Its translation: CASSEVGAREGEKLFF.

The chain combines TRBV7-8 with TRBJ2-1; TRBD2 matches at 7 bases. The trim removed 5 bases at V and 10 bases at J, leaving 11 bases unmatched. The CDR3 runs 14 residues. The germline CDR1 and CDR2 sequences are SGHVS and FQNEAQ. CDR3 in amino acids: CASSIIFGGGEQFF. DNA for the CDR3: TGTGCCAGCAGCATTATATTTGGGGGGGGAGAGCAGTTCTTC. Filled out from reference TRBV7-8 and TRBJ2-1, the complete variable domain reads GAGVSQSPRYKVAKRGQDVALRCDPISGHVSLFWYQQALGQGPEFLTYFQNEAQLDKSGLPSDRFFAERPEGSVSTLKIQRTQQEDSAVYLCASSIIFGGGEQFFGPGTRLTVL.

On this clone itself: Other DNA sequences of this sample code for an identical CDR3. The CDR3 spells CASSYVAGGYNEQFF. The CDR3 DNA is TGTGCCAGCAGTTACGTAGCGGGGGGGTACAATGAGCAGTTCTTC. The chain employs TRBV6-5 and TRBJ2-1; 11 bases align to TRBD2. This CDR3 spans 15 amino acids. V was pared by 2 bases and J by 4 bases, with 1 base of the junction left unmatched. CDR1 is MNHEY and CDR2 is SVGAGI in the germline V gene.

The V call is TRBV15, the J call TRBJ2-3; 12 bases match TRBD2. Trimming cost V 0 bases and J 6 bases; bases outside gene matches: 4. The CDR3 is made up of 16 amino acids. The germline V gene encodes CDR1 LNHNV and CDR2 YYDKDF (reference sequence). This CDR3 is CATSRDRTSGVDTQYF. The CDR3 DNA sequence: TGTGCCACCAGCAGAGATAGGACTAGCGGGGTTGATACGCAGTATTTT. The whole variable domain, filled in from reference TRBV15 and TRBJ2-3, reads DAMVIQNPRYQVTQFGKPVTLSCSQTLNHNVMYWYQQKSSQAPKLLFHYYDKDFNNEADTPDNFQSRRPNTSFCFLDIRSPGLGDTAMYLCATSRDRTSGVDTQYFGPGTRLTVL.

The chain links TRBV11-2 to TRBJ2-7; perhaps TRBD2 as D (7 bases). This CDR3 spans 16 amino acids. Trimming took off 4 bases at V and 0 bases at J, with 16 bases between the two ends. The V gene's germline CDR1 is SGHAT and CDR2 FQNNGV. CDR3 coding DNA: TGTGCCAGCAGCTGGGGGCTACGGGGGGCCTCCTACGAGCAGTACTTC. Protein product: CASSWGLRGASYEQYF.

The sample holds one count of this clone. This sequence may be a read error, since a much larger clone differs from it by one base. The CDR3 region is CASSEGRGDTGKLFF. The CDR3 nucleotides are TGTGCCAGCAGTGAAGGTCGGGGTGACACCGGGAAGCTGTTTTTT. V usage is TRBV6-4 and J usage is TRBJ2-2; the D gene is possibly TRBD2 (5 bases). The germline gives CDR1 MRHNA, CDR2 SNTAGT. This CDR3 spans 15 amino acids.

This sequence joins TRBV7-2 and TRBJ1-5; no clear D gene. Between the trimmed V and J ends, which lost 2 bases and 3 bases, there was a span of 11 bases. Germline values: CDR1 SGHTA, CDR2 FQGNSA. This CDR3 is 15 amino acids long. CDR3 protein: CASSLQSGNNQPQHF. CDR3 DNA sequence: TGTGCCAGCAGCTTACAATCGGGAAACAATCAGCCCCAGCATTTT.

This sequence joins TRBV6-2 or TRBV6-3 and TRBJ2-5; 7 bases are a match to TRBD2. Trimming at V came to 2 bases and at J to 1 base, leaving 7 bases not matched to a gene. The CDR3 runs to 16 residues. Germline lookup yields CDR1 MNHEY and CDR2 SVGEGT. DNA for the CDR3: TGTGCCAGCAGTTACATGGCGGGGGTACTCCAAGAGACCCAGTACTTC. Translating it yields CASSYMAGVLQETQYF.

This chain links TRBV29-1 with TRBJ2-1; 8 bases align to TRBD2. The CDR3 extends over 15 amino acids. Germline V gene lookup returns CDR1 SQVTM and CDR2 ANQGSEA. The junction had 16 bases not matched to a gene; V was cut back by 8 bases and J by 7 bases. This CDR3 is CSPRTGRGGRNEQFF. The CDR3 DNA is TGCAGCCCCAGAACAGGACGGGGGGGCCGGAATGAGCAGTTCTTC.

The CDR3, as DNA: TGTGCCAGTAGTATGAAGGACAGGGGAATGCAGTTCTTC. It is translated as CASSMKDRGMQFF. The genes are TRBV19 and TRBJ2-1; 9 nucleotides line up with TRBD1. Germline V gene sequence: CDR1 LNHDA, CDR2 SQIVND (reference sequence). This CDR3 contains 13 residues. The J segment lost 12 bases and the V segment lost 3 bases, leaving 6 bases of the junction unmatched.

The CDR3 nucleotides read TGTGCCAGCAGGATTCAGGACAGGGGGGACCAGCCCCAGCATTTT. Encoded protein: CASRIQDRGDQPQHF. The chain couples TRBV21-1 to TRBJ1-5; the table calls TRBD1, which could not be checked here. TRBV21-1 is a known pseudogene. CDR3 length equals 15 residues.

J is TRBJ1-1 and V is TRBV7-2, with 10 nucleotides matching TRBD1. The CDR3 consists of 14 residues. V dropped 4 bases and J dropped 7; count of bases not matched to a gene: 6. Germline values: CDR1 SGHTA, CDR2 FQGNSA. This CDR3 reads CASSYTTGGFEAFF. The CDR3 DNA is TGTGCCAGCAGCTACACGACAGGGGGCTTTGAAGCTTTCTTT.

V and J are TRBV10-2 and TRBJ1-5, with a tentative D call TRBD1 (6 bases). V lost 7 bases and J 5 bases, leaving 15 bases between the germline ends. The CDR3 has 14 residues. Germline CDR1 is WSHSY and CDR2 is SAAADI. Written as DNA, the CDR3 is TGCGCCAGCACCCAACGGGACACCGATCAGCCCCAGCATTTT. Protein sequence: CASTQRDTDQPQHF.

The rearrangement joins TRBV5-4 to TRBJ1-2; 9 bases map to TRBD1. Germline V gene sequence: CDR1 SGHNT, CDR2 YYREEE (reference sequence). V dropped 5 bases and J dropped 4; count of bases not matched to a gene: 6. This CDR3 region has 14 residues. The CDR3, as DNA: TGTGCCAGCAGACACACAGGGGGCGTCTATGGCTACACCTTC. Residues: CASRHTGGVYGYTF.

This clone appeared a single time. The gene calls are TRBV4-3 and TRBJ2-2, with D hard to call. Germline V gives CDR1 LGHNA, CDR2 YSLEER. The CDR3 covers 15 residues. The V and J ends lost 0 bases and 3 bases respectively, with 8 bases between them. The DNA for the CDR3 is TGCGCCAGCAGCCAAGATAACAGATACACCGGGGAGCTGTTTTTT. It codes for CASSQDNRYTGELFF.

The chain has TRBV5-4 and TRBJ2-3; possible D gene TRBD2, 5 bases. The length of the CDR3 is 16 residues. The ends were cut back, 4 bases at V and 0 bases at J, with 15 bases in the middle. Germline values: CDR1 SGHNT, CDR2 YYREEE (reference sequence). The CDR3 here is CASSPGGTTSTDTQYF. DNA for the CDR3: TGTGCCAGCAGCCCCGGAGGTACAACAAGCACAGATACGCAGTATTTT.

This rearrangement joins TRBV5-1 to TRBJ2-7; 9 bases are a match to TRBD1. This CDR3 contains 14 residues. The germline V gene encodes CDR1 SGHRS and CDR2 YFSETQ. The V segment lost 3 bases and the J segment 5 bases; nucleotides outside the gene matches: 6. CDR3: CASSSRTGEDEQYF. DNA for the CDR3: TGCGCCAGCAGCTCCCGGACAGGGGAGGACGAGCAGTACTTC.

The chain combines TRBV21-1 with TRBJ2-5; the table calls TRBD2, which could not be checked here. TRBV21-1 represents a pseudogene. The CDR3 is 13 amino acids. DNA of the CDR3: TGTGCCAGCAGCATCCCCGCGGGGGGAGCCCAGTACTTC. As protein: CASSIPAGGAQYF.

This chain uses TRBV29-1 with TRBJ2-1; possible D gene TRBD1, 6 bases. The germline V gene has CDR1 SQVTM and CDR2 ANQGSEA. Trimming removed 8 bases at V and 7 bases at J, with 21 bases between. This CDR3 region has 14 residues. CDR3 in amino acids: CSTLQGLGWNEQFF. CDR3 bases: TGCAGCACCCTGCAGGGGTTGGGGTGGAATGAGCAGTTCTTC.

The CDR3: CAIGRTGDANTEAFF. In DNA form, the CDR3 reads TGTGCCATCGGGAGGACAGGGGACGCGAACACTGAAGCTTTCTTT. The chain carries TRBV10-3 and TRBJ1-1, with TRBD1 matching over 9 bases. J was trimmed by 1 base and V by 8 bases; bases with no gene match: 8. The CDR3 sequence is 15 residues long. Germline loops: CDR1 ENHRY, CDR2 SYGVKD.

The V gene is TRBV27, the J gene TRBJ2-1, with D unclear. Germline CDR1 is MNHEY and CDR2 is SMNVEV (reference sequence). The germline V and J ends were trimmed by 3 bases and 10 bases, with 7 bases remaining between them. The CDR3 is 11 amino acids. CDR3 bases: TGTGCCAGCAGTTTTAGAGCGGAGCAGTTCTTC. This codes for CASSFRAEQFF.

The rearrangement uses TRBV7-3 and TRBJ2-7; 10 bases align to TRBD1. The CDR3 is made up of 14 amino acids. Per germline, CDR1 SGHTA and CDR2 FQGTGA. V trimming: 10 bases; J trimming: 7 bases; junction bases outside the gene matches: 13. The CDR3 here is CATGGTGASGEQYF. CDR3 in DNA: TGTGCCACCGGGGGGACAGGGGCCAGCGGGGAGCAGTACTTC.

The genes are TRBV9 and TRBJ2-7, with D maybe TRBD2 (6 bases). This CDR3 region has 16 residues. The germline CDR1 and CDR2 sequences are SGDLS and YYNGEE. Between the trimmed V and J ends, which lost 0 bases and 0 bases, there was a span of 13 bases. For the CDR3, the DNA is TGTGCCAGCAGCGTAGGGGACTTCTACAGCTCCTACGAGCAGTACTTC. Protein product: CASSVGDFYSSYEQYF.